These 28 T cell receptor beta chains originate from one sample sequenced in a study of blood T cell repertoires in COVID-19. Using immunoSEQ multiplex PCR, the repertoire was profiled, and TCRdb retains in-frame clones only, with some absent. The sample holds 85,000 to 95,000 clones, 75% to 90% seen once. Sequencing input: peripheral blood. These receptors originate from a man aged 55-75 years with COVID-19, enrolled during active disease.

This chain uses TRBV19 with TRBJ2-7, with 7 bases fitting TRBD2. Germline V gene lookup returns CDR1 LNHDA and CDR2 SQIVND (reference sequence). The junction had 11 bases not matched to a gene; V was cut back by 4 bases and J by 2 bases. CDR3 length: 16 residues. The CDR3 protein is CASSTPGRRGTYEQYF. The CDR3 nucleotides are TGTGCCAGTAGTACTCCCGGGAGGAGAGGGACCTACGAGCAGTACTTC.

This chain connects TRBV10-1 to TRBJ2-7, with D tentatively TRBD2 (5 bases). The germline V and J ends were trimmed by 4 bases and 5 bases, with 6 bases remaining between them. The V gene's germline CDR1 is WNHNN and CDR2 SYGVQD (reference sequence). This CDR3 is 11 amino acids long. The DNA of the CDR3 is TGCGCCAGCAGTGTCGGGAACGAGCAGTACTTC. Encoded protein: CASSVGNEQYF.

This clone was found once. The J gene is TRBJ2-7, the V gene TRBV29-1; D uncertain. CDR1 and CDR2 from the germline V gene are SQVTM and ANQGSEA. This CDR3 region has 13 residues. Between the trimmed V and J ends, which lost 4 bases and 0 bases, there was a span of 10 bases. The CDR3 region is CSVGQQYSYEQYF. The DNA of the CDR3 is TGCAGCGTTGGCCAACAGTACTCCTACGAGCAGTACTTC.

J is TRBJ2-1 and V is TRBV29-1, with 11 bases aligning to TRBD2. The CDR3 is made up of 15 amino acids. CDR1 and CDR2 from the germline V gene are SQVTM and ANQGSEA. Trimming took 2 bases from V and 4 from J; bases not matched to a gene: 4. The CDR3 sequence is CSVETSGSGYNEQFF. In nucleotides, the CDR3 is TGCAGCGTTGAAACTAGCGGGAGTGGTTACAATGAGCAGTTCTTC.

The rearrangement joins TRBV30 to TRBJ2-7; D is perhaps TRBD1 (6 bases). The CDR3 has 14 residues. V lost 4 bases and J lost 2, with 15 bases in between. CDR1 and CDR2 from the germline V gene are GTSNPN and SVGIG (reference sequence). CDR3 sequence (DNA): TGTGCCTGGAAACCGCAGGGGTTAACCTACGAGCAGTACTTC. Its protein product is CAWKPQGLTYEQYF.

This chain links TRBV6-4 with TRBJ2-4; tentative D call: TRBD2 (5 bases). Germline CDR1 MRHNA, CDR2 SNTAGT. The CDR3 is made up of 21 amino acids. Trimming removed 0 bases at V and 0 bases at J, with 24 bases between. The CDR3 is CASSDSAEGWRSGVAKNIQYF. CDR3 bases: TGTGCCAGCAGTGACTCTGCAGAGGGCTGGAGGAGCGGTGTAGCCAAAAACATTCAGTACTTC.

Of note for this clone: Other DNA sequences within the sample encode an identical CDR3. Here the CDR3 reads CASRRDRAGNTIYF. In DNA form, the CDR3 reads TGTGCCAGCAGACGGGACAGGGCTGGAAACACCATATATTTT. The chain carries TRBV6-5 and TRBJ1-3, with 9 bases matching TRBD1. With V trimmed by 6 bases and J by 2 bases, 2 bases remained unmatched. Germline V gives CDR1 MNHEY, CDR2 SVGAGI. The CDR3 extends over 14 amino acids.

In its sample, this clone was seen a few times. This rearrangement joins TRBV9 to TRBJ2-1, with 11 bases lining up with TRBD2. The CDR3 is 16 amino acids. V shed 6 bases and J 6 bases; nucleotides not matched to a gene: 11. Germline CDR1 is SGDLS and CDR2 is YYNGEE. The CDR3 loop reads CASTPGGLAGGNEQFF. CDR3 sequence (DNA): TGTGCCAGCACCCCTGGGGGGCTAGCGGGGGGCAATGAGCAGTTCTTC. The full variable domain, its missing parts supplied by reference TRBV9 and TRBJ2-1, is DSGVTQTPKHLITATGQRVTLRCSPRSGDLSVYWYQQSLDQGLQFLIQYYNGEERAKGNILERFSAQQFPDLHSELNLSSLELGDSALYFCASTPGGLAGGNEQFFGPGTRLTVL.

The V call is TRBV6-5, the J call TRBJ2-1, with D perhaps matching TRBD1 (5 bases). The CDR3 runs 14 residues. V was clipped by 0 bases and J by 10 bases, with 13 bases between them. CDR1 and CDR2 from the germline V gene are MNHEY and SVGAGI. CDR3: CASSYSPRVGEQFF. The CDR3 region has the DNA TGTGCCAGCAGTTACTCACCCAGGGTGGGCGAGCAGTTCTTC.

The chain couples TRBV5-1 to TRBJ1-2; D perhaps matches TRBD1 (6 bases). Looked up from germline, CDR1 is SGHRS and CDR2 is YFSETQ. V gave up 1 base and J gave up 0 bases, with 13 bases separating them. This CDR3 region has 16 residues. This CDR3 is CASSLRVQGSNYGYTF. In nucleotides, the CDR3 is TGCGCCAGCAGCTTGAGAGTCCAGGGGTCTAACTATGGCTACACCTTC. Based on the CDR3 plus reference TRBV5-1 and TRBJ1-2, the full variable domain is KAGVTQTPRYLIKTRGQQVTLSCSPISGHRSVSWYQQTPGQGLQFLFEYFSETQRNKGNFPGRFSGRQFSNSRSEMNVSTLELGDSALYLCASSLRVQGSNYGYTFGSGTRLTVV.

V is TRBV6-2 or TRBV6-3 and J is TRBJ2-1, with D perhaps matching TRBD2 (5 bases). Trimming left V 5 bases short and J 4 bases short, with 21 bases between. There are 17 residues in the CDR3. Germline V gene sequence: CDR1 MNHEY, CDR2 SVGEGT. CDR3 nucleotides: TGTGCCAGCAGTGGCCCGCTGCGGGCCCTTGGGTACAATGAGCAGTTCTTC. The encoded protein is CASSGPLRALGYNEQFF.

CDR3 nucleotides: TGTGCCAGCAGCCCTAGCAGGTTGGCTGAGCAGTTCTTC. Amino acid sequence: CASSPSRLAEQFF. The chain links TRBV13 to TRBJ2-1; D may be TRBD2 (5 bases). With 5 bases removed from V and 9 bases from J, the gap between germline ends came to 14 bases. There are 13 residues in the CDR3. Germline V gene data show CDR1 as PRHDT and CDR2 as FYEKMQ (reference sequence).

V is TRBV12-5 and J is TRBJ2-3, with D perhaps TRBD2 (6 bases). This CDR3 region has 15 residues. The germline V gene encodes CDR1 LGHNT and CDR2 FRNRAP. Trimming stripped 6 bases from V and 6 bases from J, with 19 bases between. CDR3 in amino acids: CASGAPGLPTDTQYF. The CDR3 region has the DNA TGTGCTAGTGGGGCCCCGGGACTTCCCACTGATACGCAGTATTTT.

This sequence joins TRBV19 and TRBJ1-5; D remains ambiguous. Germline lookup yields CDR1 LNHDA and CDR2 SQIVND (reference sequence). Trimming took 3 bases from V and 1 from J, leaving 4 bases between them. The CDR3 has 13 residues. The CDR3 sequence: CASSMSSNQPQHF. CDR3 nucleotides: TGTGCCAGTAGTATGAGCAGCAATCAGCCCCAGCATTTT.

This chain connects TRBV5-1 to TRBJ2-5, with D tentatively TRBD2 (6 bases). Looked up from germline, CDR1 is SGHRS and CDR2 is YFSETQ. This CDR3 has 14 amino acids. The V gene lost 0 bases and the J gene lost 0 bases, with 6 bases spanning the gap. CDR3 sequence reads: CASSLGGDQETQYF. CDR3 DNA: TGCGCCAGCAGCTTGGGCGGGGACCAAGAGACCCAGTACTTC.

This clone appeared a single time. The gene calls are TRBV2 and TRBJ1-3; D gene uncertain. The V end lost 4 bases, the J end lost 1 base, and 8 bases lay between the germline ends. Germline assignment: CDR1 SNHLY and CDR2 FYNNEI. The CDR3 spans 14 residues. The CDR3 DNA follows: TGTGCCAGCAGTGTGAGGATATCTGGAAACACCATATATTTT. It specifies CASSVRISGNTIYF.

The chain employs TRBV5-1 and TRBJ2-4; 14 bases match TRBD2. V was clipped by 1 base and J by 0 bases; unmatched bases: 9. In germline, CDR1 is SGHRS, CDR2 YFSETQ. The CDR3 spans 20 residues. The chain's CDR3 is CASSLPTSGRDGAAKNIQYF. CDR3 DNA sequence: TGCGCCAGCAGCTTGCCGACTAGCGGGAGGGATGGGGCAGCCAAAAACATTCAGTACTTC.

DNA of the CDR3: TGTGCCAGTAGTATATCCCTGCGGACAGTCTCCTACAATGAGCAGTTCTTC. The encoded protein is CASSISLRTVSYNEQFF. V gene TRBV19 combines with J gene TRBJ2-1; the D gene is possibly TRBD1 (6 bases). The CDR3 consists of 17 residues. Trimming shortened V by 2 bases and J by 0 bases, and 14 bases separated the two germline ends. Germline CDR1 reads LNHDA; CDR2 reads SQIVND (reference sequence).

This chain joins TRBV29-1 and TRBJ2-7; D is uncertain. The CDR3 consists of 10 residues. V lost 5 bases to trimming and J lost 2 bases, with 4 bases between them. CDR1 is SQVTM, CDR2 ANQGSEA, per germline. The CDR3 DNA sequence: TGCAGCGTTCAGGCCTACGAGCAGTACTTC. Protein product: CSVQAYEQYF.

The chain couples TRBV28 to TRBJ1-3; the D gene is possibly TRBD1 (5 bases). CDR3 length equals 15 residues. Deletions cut 5 bases from V and 0 bases from J, with 11 bases between. Germline V gene data show CDR1 as MDHEN and CDR2 as SYDVKM. CDR3 sequence: CASSPGLLSGNTIYF. In DNA form, the CDR3 reads TGTGCCAGCAGTCCGGGACTGCTCTCTGGAAACACCATATATTTT.

The rearrangement uses TRBV11-2 and TRBJ1-4; 8 bases agree with TRBD1. With V trimmed by 4 bases and J by 4 bases, 5 bases remained unmatched. The CDR3 spans 15 residues. Germline values: CDR1 SGHAT, CDR2 FQNNGV. CDR3 protein: CASSWTGFDNEKLFF. The CDR3 DNA follows: TGTGCCAGCAGCTGGACAGGGTTCGATAATGAAAAACTGTTTTTT.

The rearrangement links TRBV2 to TRBJ2-2; possible D gene TRBD2, 6 bases. The CDR3 totals 13 residues. Germline-derived CDR1 and CDR2 are SNHLY and FYNNEI. V lost 3 bases and J 6 bases, leaving 8 bases between the germline ends. CDR3 DNA: TGTGCCAGCAGTGACGGGAGTGCCGGGGAGCTGTTTTTT. Its protein is CASSDGSAGELFF.

V usage is TRBV25-1 and J usage is TRBJ1-2; perhaps TRBD1 as D (5 bases). The CDR3 loop spans 14 amino acids. The germline gives CDR1 MGHDK, CDR2 SYGVNS. Trimming pared 3 bases from V and 2 bases from J, leaving 10 bases between. CDR3 DNA sequence: TGTGCCAGCAGTGATAGCGGGGGAAACTATGGCTACACCTTC. It is translated as CASSDSGGNYGYTF.

Only one count was recorded for this clone. The chain recombines TRBV5-1 with TRBJ2-3, with D tentatively TRBD2 (6 bases). Germline V CDR1 and CDR2: SGHRS, YFSETQ. The CDR3 is 16 amino acids. V lost 3 bases, J lost 0 bases, and 14 bases lay in between. CDR3 protein: CASSSTSGTSTDTQYF. The CDR3 bases are TGCGCCAGCAGCTCAACGTCGGGGACTAGCACAGATACGCAGTATTTT.

In DNA, the CDR3 is TGCGCCAGCAGCTTGGGAGACAGCCAAGAGACCCAGTACTTC. Protein sequence: CASSLGDSQETQYF. J is TRBJ2-5 and V is TRBV5-1, with TRBD1 as a possible D gene (5 bases). This CDR3 contains 14 residues. V was shortened by 0 bases and J by 1 base, with 7 bases between the two germline ends. Germline values: CDR1 SGHRS, CDR2 YFSETQ.

This chain uses TRBV30 with TRBJ1-2; TRBD1 matches at 7 bases. This CDR3 region has 15 residues. The germline CDR1 and CDR2 sequences are GTSNPN and SVGIG (reference sequence). Germline trimming cut 0 bases from V and 5 bases from J; bases unmatched to any gene: 9. This chain's CDR3 is CAWSVRATGLYGYTF. The CDR3 nucleotides are TGTGCCTGGAGTGTTCGCGCGACAGGGCTGTATGGCTACACCTTC. Complete variable domain (other parts from reference TRBV30 and TRBJ1-2): SQTIHQWPATLVQPVGSPLSLECTVEGTSNPNLYWYRQAAGRGLQLLFYSVGIGQISSEVPQNLSASRPQDRQFILSSKKLLLSDSGFYLCAWSVRATGLYGYTFGSGTRLTVV.

V and J are TRBV10-3 and TRBJ1-5; D call uncertain. CDR3 size: 14 residues. Trimming took off 0 bases at V and 4 bases at J, with 7 bases between the two ends. Germline assignment: CDR1 ENHRY and CDR2 SYGVKD. CDR3 nucleotides: TGTGCCATCAGTGAGTCAACAGTAAATCAGCCCCAGCATTTT. Amino acids: CAISESTVNQPQHF.

The chain recombines TRBV19 with TRBJ2-7; D is undetermined. The ends were cut back, 1 base at V and 0 bases at J, with 4 bases in the middle. The CDR3 extends over 13 amino acids. Germline lookup yields CDR1 LNHDA and CDR2 SQIVND (reference sequence). The CDR3 DNA sequence: TGTGCCAGTAGTATAGCTCTCTCCTACGAGCAGTACTTC. Residues: CASSIALSYEQYF.